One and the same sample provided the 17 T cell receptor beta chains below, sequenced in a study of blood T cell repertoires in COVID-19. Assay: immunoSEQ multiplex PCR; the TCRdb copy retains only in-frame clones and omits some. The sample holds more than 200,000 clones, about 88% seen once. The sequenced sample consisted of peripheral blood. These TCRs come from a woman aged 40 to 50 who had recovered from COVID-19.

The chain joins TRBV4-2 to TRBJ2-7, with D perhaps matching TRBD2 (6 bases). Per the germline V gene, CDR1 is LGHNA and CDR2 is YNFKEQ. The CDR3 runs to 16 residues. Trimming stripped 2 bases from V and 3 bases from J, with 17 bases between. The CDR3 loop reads CASSQSSGTGGYEQYF. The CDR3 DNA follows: TGTGCCAGCAGCCAATCCTCCGGGACCGGGGGCTACGAGCAGTACTTC.

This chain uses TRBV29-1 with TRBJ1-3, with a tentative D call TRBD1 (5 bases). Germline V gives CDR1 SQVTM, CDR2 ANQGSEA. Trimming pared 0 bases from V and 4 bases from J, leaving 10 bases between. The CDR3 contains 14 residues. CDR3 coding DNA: TGCAGCGTTGAAGAAGGGGCCGGGGGAAACACCATATATTTT. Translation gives CSVEEGAGGNTIYF.

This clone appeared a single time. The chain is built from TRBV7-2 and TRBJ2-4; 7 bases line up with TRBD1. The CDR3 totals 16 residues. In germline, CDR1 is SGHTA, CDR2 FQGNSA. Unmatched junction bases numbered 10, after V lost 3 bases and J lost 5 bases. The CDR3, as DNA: TGTGCCAGCAGCTTCTACAGGGGCCAGACGGAAAACATTCAGTACTTC. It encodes CASSFYRGQTENIQYF.

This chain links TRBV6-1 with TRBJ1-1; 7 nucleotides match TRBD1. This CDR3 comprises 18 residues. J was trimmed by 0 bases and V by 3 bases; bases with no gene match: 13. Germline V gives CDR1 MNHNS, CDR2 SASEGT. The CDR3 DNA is TGTGCCAGCAGTGACCATCCGGGACAGATTACCATGAACACTGAAGCTTTCTTT. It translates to CASSDHPGQITMNTEAFF.

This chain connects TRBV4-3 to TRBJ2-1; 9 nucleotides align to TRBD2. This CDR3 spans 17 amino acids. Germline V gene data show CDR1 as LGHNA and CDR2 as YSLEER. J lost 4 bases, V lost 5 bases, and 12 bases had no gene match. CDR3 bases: TGCGCCAGCAGCAAACGGAGCGGACTAGCGAGTTACAATGAGCAGTTCTTC. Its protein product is CASSKRSGLASYNEQFF.

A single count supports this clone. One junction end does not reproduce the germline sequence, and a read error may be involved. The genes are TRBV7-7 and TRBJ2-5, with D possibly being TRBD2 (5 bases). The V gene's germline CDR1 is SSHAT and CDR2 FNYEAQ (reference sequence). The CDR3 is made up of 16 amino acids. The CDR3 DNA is TGTGCTAGCAGCCCAGATCGTGGCTCCGCGGGAGAGACCCAGTACTTC. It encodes CASSPDRGSAGETQYF.

The CDR3 loop reads CASSADRVEREQYF. The CDR3 DNA sequence: TGTGCCAGCAGTGCTGACAGGGTAGAGCGCGAGCAGTACTTC. The chain is built from TRBV2 and TRBJ2-7; 7 nucleotides align to TRBD1. The V segment lost 4 bases and the J segment 6 bases; nucleotides outside the gene matches: 9. The CDR3 covers 14 residues. The germline V gene encodes CDR1 SNHLY and CDR2 FYNNEI. The full variable domain, its missing parts supplied by reference TRBV2 and TRBJ2-7, is EPEVTQTPSHQVTQMGQEVILRCVPISNHLYFYWYRQILGQKVEFLVSFYNNEISEKSEIFDDQFSVERPDGSNFTLKIRSTKLEDSAMYFCASSADRVEREQYFGPGTRLTVT.

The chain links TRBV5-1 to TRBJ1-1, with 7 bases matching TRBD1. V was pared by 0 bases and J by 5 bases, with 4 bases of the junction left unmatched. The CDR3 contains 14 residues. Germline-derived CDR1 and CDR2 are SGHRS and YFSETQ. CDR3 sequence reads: CASSLGSGGTEAFF. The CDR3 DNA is TGCGCCAGCAGCTTGGGGTCAGGGGGGACTGAAGCTTTCTTT.

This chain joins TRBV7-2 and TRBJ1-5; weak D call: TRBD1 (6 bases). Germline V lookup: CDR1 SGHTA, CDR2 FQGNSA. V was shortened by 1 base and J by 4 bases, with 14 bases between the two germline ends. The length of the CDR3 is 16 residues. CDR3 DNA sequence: TGTGCCAGCAGCTTAGAGGTCCCAGGGGTTAATCAGCCCCAGCATTTT. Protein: CASSLEVPGVNQPQHF.

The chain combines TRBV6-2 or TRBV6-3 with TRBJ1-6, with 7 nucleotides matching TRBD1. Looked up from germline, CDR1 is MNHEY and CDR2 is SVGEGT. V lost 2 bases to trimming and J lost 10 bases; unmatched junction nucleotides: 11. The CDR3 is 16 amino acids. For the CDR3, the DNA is TGTGCCAGCAGTTACAAGGGGAACAGGGGAGAATCACCCCTCCACTTT. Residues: CASSYKGNRGESPLHF.

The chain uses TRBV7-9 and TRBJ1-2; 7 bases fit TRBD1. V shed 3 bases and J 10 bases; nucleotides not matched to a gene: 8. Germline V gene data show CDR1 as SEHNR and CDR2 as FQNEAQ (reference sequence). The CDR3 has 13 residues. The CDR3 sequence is CASSFPGQLLYTF. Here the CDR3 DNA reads TGTGCCAGCAGCTTCCCGGGACAGCTCCTCTACACCTTC.

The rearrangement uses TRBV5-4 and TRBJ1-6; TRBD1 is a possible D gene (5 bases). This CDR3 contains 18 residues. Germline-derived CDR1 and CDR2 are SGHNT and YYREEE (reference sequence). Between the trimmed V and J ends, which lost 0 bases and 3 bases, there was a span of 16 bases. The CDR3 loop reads CASSLGGDGGYYNSPLHF. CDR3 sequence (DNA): TGTGCCAGCAGCTTGGGAGGTGACGGGGGATACTATAATTCACCCCTCCACTTT.

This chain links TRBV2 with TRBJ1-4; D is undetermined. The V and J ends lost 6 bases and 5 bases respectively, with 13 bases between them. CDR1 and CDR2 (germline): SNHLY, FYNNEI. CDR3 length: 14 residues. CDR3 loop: CASSSARVNEKLFF. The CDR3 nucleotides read TGTGCCAGCAGCTCCGCGAGGGTCAATGAAAAACTGTTTTTT.

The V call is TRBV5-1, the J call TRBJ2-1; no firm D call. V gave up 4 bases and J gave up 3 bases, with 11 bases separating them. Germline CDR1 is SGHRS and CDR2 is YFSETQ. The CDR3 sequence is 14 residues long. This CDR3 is CASSATHSYNEQFF. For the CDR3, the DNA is TGCGCCAGCAGCGCAACCCACAGCTACAATGAGCAGTTCTTC. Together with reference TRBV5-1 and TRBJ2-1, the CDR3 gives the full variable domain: KAGVTQTPRYLIKTRGQQVTLSCSPISGHRSVSWYQQTPGQGLQFLFEYFSETQRNKGNFPGRFSGRQFSNSRSEMNVSTLELGDSALYLCASSATHSYNEQFFGPGTRLTVL.

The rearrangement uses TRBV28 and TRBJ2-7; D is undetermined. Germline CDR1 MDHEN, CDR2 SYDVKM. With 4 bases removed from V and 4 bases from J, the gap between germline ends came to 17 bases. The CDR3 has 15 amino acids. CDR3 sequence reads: CASSSPRRRRYEQYF. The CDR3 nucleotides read TGTGCCAGCAGTTCCCCTCGACGGAGACGGTACGAGCAGTACTTC.

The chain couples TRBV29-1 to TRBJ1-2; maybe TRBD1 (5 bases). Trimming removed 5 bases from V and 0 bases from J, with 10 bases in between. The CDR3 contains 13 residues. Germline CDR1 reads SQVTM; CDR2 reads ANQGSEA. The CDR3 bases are TGCAGCGTTTCAGGGTCGGCTAACTATGGCTACACCTTC. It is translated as CSVSGSANYGYTF.

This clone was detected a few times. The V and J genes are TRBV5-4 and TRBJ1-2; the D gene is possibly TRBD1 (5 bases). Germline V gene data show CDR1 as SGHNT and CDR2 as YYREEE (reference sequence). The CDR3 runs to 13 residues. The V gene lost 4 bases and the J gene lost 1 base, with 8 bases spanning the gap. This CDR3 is CASSRQNNYGYTF. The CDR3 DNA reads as TGTGCCAGCAGCCGACAGAATAACTATGGCTACACCTTC. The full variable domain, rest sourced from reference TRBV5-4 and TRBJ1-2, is ETGVTQSPTHLIKTRGQQVTLRCSSQSGHNTVSWYQQALGQGPQFIFQYYREEENGRGNFPPRFSGLQFPNYSSELNVNALELDDSALYLCASSRQNNYGYTFGSGTRLTVV.